The 23 T cell receptor beta chains below were found in one sample sequenced in a study of control samples from healthy donors and cancer patients. The repertoire was sequenced with immunoSEQ multiplex PCR; TCRdb's copy has only in-frame clones and lacks some. The sample contains 100,000 to 150,000 clones, 70% to 90% of which appear only once. The sample was blood. Receptors were obtained from a man aged 45-65 years in good health.

This chain joins TRBV3-1 (or the pseudogene TRBV3-2) and TRBJ1-1; D ambiguous. Germline V gene lookup returns CDR1 LGHDT and CDR2 YNNKEL (reference sequence). Trimming shortened V by 4 bases and J by 0 bases, and 15 bases separated the two germline ends. The CDR3 has 16 residues. CDR3 DNA: TGTGCCAGCAGCCCCCTTAGGAAGGCCCTGAACACTGAAGCTTTCTTT. It encodes CASSPLRKALNTEAFF.

The V and J genes are TRBV4-2 and TRBJ2-1; the D gene is possibly TRBD1 (5 bases). The germline V gene encodes CDR1 LGHNA and CDR2 YNFKEQ. The ends were cut back, 0 bases at V and 15 bases at J, with 18 bases in the middle. The CDR3 totals 14 residues. The CDR3 DNA reads as TGTGCCAGCAGCCAAGAGGTTGGACACCGAGACTGGTTCTTC. It is translated as CASSQEVGHRDWFF.

This chain links TRBV11-2 with TRBJ1-5; D uncertain. The CDR3 has 15 residues. Germline lookup yields CDR1 SGHAT and CDR2 FQNNGV. Trimming cost V 1 base and J 0 bases, with 7 bases left between them. This chain's CDR3 is CASSLGGYSNQPQHF. The DNA of the CDR3 is TGTGCCAGCAGCTTAGGCGGGTATAGCAATCAGCCCCAGCATTTT. Filled out from reference TRBV11-2 and TRBJ1-5, the complete variable domain reads EAGVAQSPRYKIIEKRQSVAFWCNPISGHATLYWYQQILGQGPKLLIQFQNNGVVDDSQLPKDRFSAERLKGVDSTLKIQPAKLEDSAVYLCASSLGGYSNQPQHFGDGTRLSIL.

This sequence joins TRBV7-8 and TRBJ1-2, with D maybe TRBD1 (5 bases). With 3 bases removed from V and 2 bases from J, the gap between germline ends came to 13 bases. The CDR3 consists of 15 residues. Germline CDR1 SGHVS, CDR2 FQNEAQ. The CDR3 is CASSFLQGANYGYTF. CDR3 coding DNA: TGTGCCAGCAGCTTTCTCCAGGGTGCCAACTATGGCTACACCTTC.

CDR3 DNA sequence: TGTGCCAGCAGTTTTTACGGGAAAGGTCAGCCCCAGCATTTT. It is translated as CASSFYGKGQPQHF. V is TRBV27 and J is TRBJ1-5, with unresolved D. Trimming cost V 3 bases and J 6 bases, with 12 bases left between them. The CDR3 has 14 amino acids. Per germline, CDR1 MNHEY and CDR2 SMNVEV (reference sequence).

Concerning this clone itself: One junction end does not reproduce the germline sequence, and a read error may be involved. Distinct nucleotide sequences in the sample also encode this CDR3. The J gene is TRBJ1-2, the V gene TRBV2, with TRBD1 matching over 9 bases. Germline loops: CDR1 SNHLY, CDR2 FYNNEI. This CDR3 spans 16 amino acids. The CDR3 protein is CASSGTGTEPLHGYTF. The CDR3 DNA sequence: TGCGCCAGCAGTGGGACAGGGACTGAGCCTCTACATGGCTACACCTTC.

The chain couples TRBV5-1 to TRBJ1-4, with D uncertain. Germline-derived CDR1 and CDR2 are SGHRS and YFSETQ. The CDR3 runs to 15 residues. The ends were cut back, 4 bases at V and 0 bases at J, with 10 bases in the middle. The CDR3 spells CASSPGEATNEKLFF. CDR3 coding DNA: TGCGCCAGCAGCCCCGGGGAAGCAACTAATGAAAAACTGTTTTTT.

The chain couples TRBV28 to TRBJ2-7; D is possibly TRBD2 (7 bases). This CDR3 contains 16 residues. The germline CDR1 and CDR2 sequences are MDHEN and SYDVKM. Trimming took off 6 bases at V and 0 bases at J, with 18 bases between the two ends. CDR3 region: CASSPLGGASSYEQYF. CDR3 bases: TGTGCCAGCAGCCCGTTAGGGGGGGCTAGCTCCTACGAGCAGTACTTC.

The V gene is TRBV27, the J gene TRBJ1-4, with a weak D call TRBD1 (5 bases). CDR1 MNHEY and CDR2 SMNVEV come from the germline V gene (reference sequence). V gave up 6 bases and J gave up 10 bases, with 18 bases separating them. The CDR3 length is 14 residues. In DNA, the CDR3 is TGTGCCAGCAGCCCCGCTGGGGGGACTAGAAAACTGTTTTTT. Protein: CASSPAGGTRKLFF.

A remark on this clone: Additional DNA sequences in this sample encode the identical CDR3. This chain uses TRBV12-3 or TRBV12-4 with TRBJ1-2, with D unclear. CDR3 length: 12 residues. V shed 6 bases and J shed 3 bases, with 8 bases lying between them. CDR3: CASSPGDYGYTF. The CDR3 DNA is TGTGCCAGCAGCCCCGGTGACTATGGCTACACCTTC.

The genes are TRBV5-1 and TRBJ2-2; D could derive from TRBD1 or TRBD2 (5 bases each). Looked up from germline, CDR1 is SGHRS and CDR2 is YFSETQ. The V and J ends lost 0 bases and 6 bases respectively, with 18 bases between them. This CDR3 has 17 residues. CDR3 nucleotide sequence: TGCGCCAGCAGCTTGGGCCGGGACGAAAGCGCGGCCGGGGAGCTGTTTTTT. Protein product: CASSLGRDESAAGELFF.

The V call is TRBV2, the J call TRBJ1-5; the D is unclear. V was shortened by 3 bases and J by 3 bases, with 12 bases between the two germline ends. The CDR3 runs 15 residues. CDR1 and CDR2 (germline): SNHLY, FYNNEI. CDR3 DNA sequence: TGTGCCAGCAGTGAGGTACACGGCTCCAATCAGCCCCAGCATTTT. This translates into CASSEVHGSNQPQHF.

The chain recombines TRBV30 with TRBJ2-2; D not resolved. This CDR3 has 15 amino acids. With 4 bases removed from V and 4 bases from J, the gap between germline ends came to 16 bases. Per germline, CDR1 GTSNPN and CDR2 SVGIG (reference sequence). This CDR3 is CAWNWNYSVTGELFF. The DNA of the CDR3 is TGTGCCTGGAACTGGAACTACTCAGTCACCGGGGAGCTGTTTTTT.

The rearrangement links TRBV29-1 to TRBJ2-2; maybe TRBD1 (6 bases). Between the trimmed V and J ends, which lost 6 bases and 5 bases, there was a span of 13 bases. The germline V gene has CDR1 SQVTM and CDR2 ANQGSEA. The CDR3 spans 13 residues. The CDR3 protein is CSVGLQGTGELFF. Written as DNA, the CDR3 is TGCAGCGTCGGCCTACAGGGTACCGGGGAGCTGTTTTTT.

The gene calls are TRBV11-2 and TRBJ2-3, with D perhaps assigned TRBD1 or TRBD2 (5 bases each). With 5 bases removed from V and 3 bases from J, the gap between germline ends came to 18 bases. This CDR3 has 16 residues. Looked up from germline, CDR1 is SGHAT and CDR2 is FQNNGV. CDR3 bases: TGTGCCAGCAGCCAACGAGGGACCTCCCAGACAGATACGCAGTATTTT. Its protein is CASSQRGTSQTDTQYF.

The V gene is TRBV7-8, the J gene TRBJ1-6, with D hard to call. The CDR3 length is 15 residues. Germline assignment: CDR1 SGHVS and CDR2 FQNEAQ. The V end lost 5 bases, the J end lost 7 bases, and 15 bases lay between the germline ends. The CDR3 coding sequence is TGTGCCAGCAGCCCTTTCACCTGGGTCAATTCACCCCTCCACTTT. Encoded protein: CASSPFTWVNSPLHF.

The V call is TRBV9, the J call TRBJ1-6, with a tentative D call TRBD1 (6 bases). The CDR3 totals 15 residues. The germline CDR1 and CDR2 sequences are SGDLS and YYNGEE. V gave up 3 bases and J gave up 9 bases, with 16 bases separating them. The CDR3 sequence: CASSEGGARSSPLHF. In nucleotides, the CDR3 is TGTGCCAGCAGCGAGGGGGGGGCTAGGAGTTCACCCCTCCACTTT.

The genes are TRBV5-1 and TRBJ1-4; D gene unclear. Deletions cut 4 bases from V and 5 bases from J, with 12 bases between. CDR3 length: 14 amino acids. Germline V gene lookup returns CDR1 SGHRS and CDR2 YFSETQ. CDR3 coding DNA: TGCGCCAGCAGCCTCGAGAGTGGAAATGAAAAACTGTTTTTT. It specifies CASSLESGNEKLFF.

The chain recombines TRBV24-1 with TRBJ2-1; D remains unclear. V shed 0 bases and J shed 9 bases, with 2 bases lying between them. The CDR3 sequence is 11 residues long. Germline V gene data show CDR1 as KGHDR and CDR2 as SFDVKD. The CDR3 spells CATSDLSEQFF. As DNA, the CDR3 is TGTGCCACCAGTGATTTGTCTGAGCAGTTCTTC.

This clone has a handful of counts. DNA of the CDR3: TGTGCCAGCAGCCTACAGGGGTCGGGTTCACCCCTCCACTTT. Translation gives CASSLQGSGSPLHF. The chain links TRBV11-2 to TRBJ1-6; 7 bases agree with TRBD1. The CDR3 has 14 amino acids. The germline V gene has CDR1 SGHAT and CDR2 FQNNGV. Losses at the gene ends were 5 bases for V and 9 bases for J; bases not matched to a gene: 7.

The rearrangement links TRBV27 to TRBJ2-4; 9 positions agree with TRBD2. Germline V gene data show CDR1 as MNHEY and CDR2 as SMNVEV (reference sequence). This CDR3 comprises 15 residues. V lost 0 bases, J lost 8 bases, and 5 bases stayed unmatched. Written as DNA, the CDR3 is TGTGCCAGCAGTTTATCGAGCGGGGGGTCCGACATTCAGTACTTC. Its protein product is CASSLSSGGSDIQYF.

This sequence joins TRBV14 and TRBJ1-6; D call uncertain. The V and J ends lost 1 base and 4 bases respectively, with 14 bases between them. Germline lookup yields CDR1 SGHDN and CDR2 FVKESK. The CDR3 runs to 17 residues. CDR3 in DNA: TGTGCCAGCAGCCAAGTTGCGGCCCAGACATATAATTCACCCCTCCACTTT. Translation: CASSQVAAQTYNSPLHF.

The chain couples TRBV2 to TRBJ2-1; a possible D gene is TRBD1 (5 bases). Per germline, CDR1 SNHLY and CDR2 FYNNEI. This CDR3 has 14 residues. Trimming took 6 bases from V and 1 from J, leaving 10 bases between them. In DNA, the CDR3 is TGTGCCAGCAGCCGACAGAGGTCCTACAATGAGCAGTTCTTC. Translation: CASSRQRSYNEQFF.